The following is a TCR beta chain sequence with its context. As yet, its antigen is unknown. V was pared by 3 bases and J by 11 bases, with 5 bases of the junction left unmatched. The CDR3 covers 11 residues. Germline V lookup: CDR1 GTSNPN, CDR2 SVGIG (reference sequence). These data belong to a study of cytomegalovirus exposure and HLA in healthy donors. PCR was performed using 60 Vbeta and 13 Jbeta primers. Assay used: immunoSEQ multiplex PCR; TCRdb lists only in-frame clones, some missing. This table has 80,000 to 130,000 clones, around 84% appearing once. Notes on the study in general: It was 150 to 200 TCR beta chains that were listed as cytomegalovirus-associated.

The clonotype was recovered from a woman aged 18 to 35 in good health and CMV-seronegative. The V gene is TRBV30, the J gene TRBJ1-1; 8 bases are a match to TRBD1. Material for sequencing was PBMCs. The CDR3 spells CAWRMQGAAFF. The CDR3 DNA reads TGTGCCTGGAGGATGCAGGGGGCGGCTTTCTTT.